The 13 T cell receptor beta chains listed next were all sequenced from one sample in a study of neoadjuvant nivolumab and ipilimumab in lung cancer. Using immunoSEQ multiplex PCR, the repertoire was profiled, and TCRdb retains in-frame clones only, with some absent. Of about 8,600 clones in the sample, approximately 80% are singletons; the top ten hold roughly 3.2%. The sequencing used tumor tissue, collected after neoadjuvant nivolumab, alone or with ipilimumab, at or shortly before surgery. The receptors shown here come from an adult with non-small cell lung cancer.

The chain has TRBV6-5 and TRBJ2-5; 8 bases align to TRBD2. Germline CDR1 and CDR2: MNHEY and SVGAGI. This CDR3 spans 14 amino acids. Trimming took 5 bases from V and 5 from J; bases not matched to a gene: 7. CDR3: CASSVGLAGETQYF. The CDR3 nucleotides are TGTGCCAGCAGTGTCGGACTAGCTGGGGAGACCCAGTACTTC.

The rearrangement links TRBV7-6 to TRBJ2-2; TRBD1 matches 7 bases. V lost 4 bases and J lost 7; bases outside the gene matches: 6. The germline V gene has CDR1 SGHVS and CDR2 FNYEAQ. There are 14 residues in the CDR3. CDR3: CASSYDRVDGELFF. The DNA of the CDR3 is TGTGCCAGCAGCTACGACAGGGTGGACGGGGAGCTGTTTTTT.

This chain joins TRBV5-4 and TRBJ2-5; TRBD1 might be the D (8 bases). This CDR3 contains 14 residues. Germline loops: CDR1 SGHNT, CDR2 YYREEE (reference sequence). The V end lost 3 bases, the J end lost 5 bases, and 14 bases lay between the germline ends. The CDR3 here is CASSWDRREETQYF. As DNA, the CDR3 is TGTGCCAGCAGCTGGGACAGGCGGGAGGAGACCCAGTACTTC. Full variable domain (rest looked up from reference TRBV5-4 and TRBJ2-5): ETGVTQSPTHLIKTRGQQVTLRCSSQSGHNTVSWYQQALGQGPQFIFQYYREEENGRGNFPPRFSGLQFPNYSSELNVNALELDDSALYLCASSWDRREETQYFGPGTRLLVL.

The J gene is TRBJ2-1, the V gene TRBV10-3; possibly TRBD2 for D (6 bases). V was cut by 10 bases and J by 4 bases, with 14 bases left in between. The CDR3 length is 13 residues. Germline CDR1 ENHRY, CDR2 SYGVKD. Here the CDR3 DNA reads TGTGCCACCTCTGCGGGGAGATACAATGAGCAGTTCTTC. Translation: CATSAGRYNEQFF.

The chain uses TRBV19 and TRBJ2-7, with D unresolved. This CDR3 has 13 amino acids. Germline loops: CDR1 LNHDA, CDR2 SQIVND (reference sequence). V dropped 1 base and J dropped 0 bases, with 4 bases sitting between them. CDR3 in amino acids: CASSIVLSYEQYF. CDR3 DNA: TGTGCCAGTAGTATAGTTCTCTCCTACGAGCAGTACTTC.

CDR3 sequence reads: CATSREAGQGLEDTQYF. Here the CDR3 DNA reads TGTGCCACCAGCAGAGAAGCGGGACAGGGCCTCGAAGATACGCAGTATTTT. The V call is TRBV15, the J call TRBJ2-3; 9 bases match TRBD1. The junction had 9 bases not matched to a gene; V was cut back by 0 bases and J by 5 bases. Germline V gene sequence: CDR1 LNHNV, CDR2 YYDKDF (reference sequence). CDR3 size: 17 residues.

V gene TRBV9 combines with J gene TRBJ2-1, with D perhaps TRBD2 (6 bases). CDR3 length equals 15 residues. Looked up from germline, CDR1 is SGDLS and CDR2 is YYNGEE. Trimming cost V 2 bases and J 4 bases, with 13 bases left between them. The CDR3 nucleotides are TGTGCCAGCAGCGTTGGGACTTCGGAATACAATGAGCAGTTCTTC. As protein: CASSVGTSEYNEQFF.

The rearrangement joins TRBV27 to TRBJ2-2; a possible D gene is TRBD1 (5 bases). Per the germline V gene, CDR1 is MNHEY and CDR2 is SMNVEV (reference sequence). The CDR3 extends over 13 amino acids. V was shortened by 2 bases and J by 6 bases, with 7 bases between the two germline ends. CDR3 protein: CASSLGAAGELFF. Written as DNA, the CDR3 is TGTGCCAGCAGTTTAGGGGCCGCCGGGGAGCTGTTTTTT.

The table lists this clone with a count of one. The chain couples TRBV30 to TRBJ2-7; D remains unclear. This CDR3 is built from 14 residues. The germline V gene encodes CDR1 GTSNPN and CDR2 SVGIG (reference sequence). Trimming took 0 bases from V and 0 from J, leaving 9 bases between them. The CDR3 coding sequence is TGTGCCTGGAGTGTTGAACTTGGCTCCTACGAGCAGTACTTC. Translating gives CAWSVELGSYEQYF.

The J gene is TRBJ2-1, the V gene TRBV7-2; the D is unclear. In germline, CDR1 is SGHTA, CDR2 FQGNSA. Deletions cut 5 bases from V and 8 bases from J, with 10 bases between. The CDR3 is 12 amino acids. The CDR3 protein is CASSPGLHEQFF. The CDR3 DNA reads as TGTGCCAGCAGCCCAGGTTTACATGAGCAGTTCTTC.

The chain couples TRBV2 to TRBJ1-2; D perhaps matches TRBD1 (6 bases). V was trimmed by 4 bases and J by 3 bases, leaving 9 bases between them. The CDR3 is 13 residues long. Germline V gene lookup returns CDR1 SNHLY and CDR2 FYNNEI. The CDR3 reads CASSGQEDYGYTF. The CDR3, as DNA: TGTGCCAGCAGTGGACAGGAGGACTATGGCTACACCTTC.

The chain carries TRBV5-1 and TRBJ2-7; 9 nucleotides agree with TRBD2. CDR1 and CDR2 (germline): SGHRS, YFSETQ. The J segment lost 5 bases and the V segment lost 2 bases, leaving 5 bases of the junction unmatched. The CDR3 has 14 residues. This chain's CDR3 is CASSFGGRGDEQYF. DNA of the CDR3: TGCGCCAGCAGCTTTGGCGGGAGGGGGGACGAGCAGTACTTC.

The V gene is TRBV10-2, the J gene TRBJ1-1; 7 bases line up with TRBD1. The CDR3 spans 17 residues. Trimming removed 3 bases from V and 1 base from J; junction bases left unmatched: 11. CDR1 and CDR2 from the germline V gene are WSHSY and SAAADI. The CDR3 sequence is CASSEFLSGQTNTEAFF. The CDR3 bases are TGCGCCAGCAGTGAATTCTTATCGGGACAGACGAACACTGAAGCTTTCTTT.